The 23 T cell receptor beta chains listed next were all sequenced from one sample in a study of neurological immune-mediated disorders. A single record per CDR3 protein comes from TCRdb applying MiXCR to the 5' RACE reads. The sample holds about 28,000 distinct CDR3 sequences, 9.5% to 13% seen once. Sample: PBMCs. All receptors derive from a woman aged 60-75 years in good health.

This clonotype was counted ten times or more. V and J are TRBV12-3 or TRBV12-4 and TRBJ1-2, with a tentative D call TRBD1 (6 bases). The CDR3 is made up of 13 amino acids. Trimming took off 5 bases at V and 7 bases at J, with 14 bases between the two ends. CDR3 region: CASSIQGVSGYTF. In DNA form, the CDR3 reads TGTGCCAGCAGTATACAGGGTGTGTCTGGCTACACCTTC.

This clonotype was recorded many times. The CDR3 sequence: CAISVGGYNQPQHF. The CDR3 DNA reads as TGTGCCATCAGTGTAGGAGGTTACAACCAGCCCCAGCATTTT. The chain combines TRBV10-3 with TRBJ1-5; no clear D gene. CDR3 length equals 14 residues. CDR1 is ENHRY, CDR2 SYGVKD, per germline. Trimming removed 4 bases from V and 7 bases from J, with 14 bases in between.

This clonotype was detected ten times or more. This chain connects TRBV7-2 to TRBJ1-3; possibly TRBD1 for D (6 bases). The germline gives CDR1 SGHTA, CDR2 FQGNSA. The CDR3 runs to 20 residues. Trimming took off 5 bases at V and 0 bases at J, with 26 bases between the two ends. CDR3 sequence: CASSPRVWFRGETSGNTIYF. The CDR3 DNA follows: TGTGCCAGCAGCCCTAGAGTCTGGTTCAGGGGAGAGACCTCTGGAAACACCATATATTTT. The full variable domain, with the rest looked up from reference TRBV7-2 and TRBJ1-3, is GAGVSQSPSNKVTEKGKDVELRCDPISGHTALYWYRQSLGQGLEFLIYFQGNSAPDKSGLPSDRFSAERTGGSVSTLTIQRTQQEDSAVYLCASSPRVWFRGETSGNTIYFGEGSWLTVV.

This clonotype has at least ten counts. The CDR3 DNA sequence: TGTGCCAGCAGGGGGACGCCGAACACTGAAGCTTTCTTT. Translated: CASRGTPNTEAFF. The V call is TRBV12-3 or TRBV12-4, the J call TRBJ1-1, with D possibly being TRBD1 (5 bases). The ends were cut back, 6 bases at V and 1 base at J, with 9 bases in the middle. CDR3 length: 13 amino acids.

About this clonotype itself: This may be a read error: a much more frequent sequence differs by one nucleotide. This sequence joins TRBV12-3 or TRBV12-4 and TRBJ2-3, with D perhaps TRBD2 (5 bases). This CDR3 comprises 15 residues. V was cut by 5 bases and J by 4 bases, with 16 bases left in between. The CDR3 DNA reads TGTGCCAGCAGTCCGGACTGGGTGCGGGCAGATACGCAGTATTTT. Its protein product is CASSPDWVRADTQYF.

This clonotype was seen many times. The rearrangement joins TRBV6-5 to TRBJ1-1; D is perhaps TRBD1 (6 bases). The ends were cut back, 0 bases at V and 5 bases at J, with 10 bases in the middle. The CDR3 has 14 residues. Germline CDR1 reads MNHEY; CDR2 reads SVGAGI. The CDR3 here is CASSYSEGGTEAFF. The CDR3 coding sequence is TGTGCCAGCAGTTACTCGGAGGGGGGTACTGAAGCTTTCTTT.

By sample share, this clonotype is medium-sized (0.01 to 0.1%). This chain connects TRBV7-2 to TRBJ1-6; 11 bases are a match to TRBD1. The CDR3 runs 13 residues. Germline V gene lookup returns CDR1 SGHTA and CDR2 FQGNSA. V was pared by 8 bases and J by 7 bases, with 1 base of the junction left unmatched. This CDR3 reads CASRTGGNSPLHF. CDR3 nucleotide sequence: TGTGCCAGCCGGACAGGGGGCAATTCACCCCTCCACTTT. The whole variable domain, remainder taken from reference TRBV7-2 and TRBJ1-6, is GAGVSQSPSNKVTEKGKDVELRCDPISGHTALYWYRQSLGQGLEFLIYFQGNSAPDKSGLPSDRFSAERTGGSVSTLTIQRTQQEDSAVYLCASRTGGNSPLHFGNGTRLTVT.

This clonotype was observed many times. The junction differs from germline at one of its ends, possibly a read error. This chain links TRBV18 with TRBJ1-1, with D perhaps matching TRBD1 (5 bases). CDR1 is KGHSH, CDR2 LQKENI, per germline. The CDR3 length is 16 residues. The CDR3 DNA follows: TGTGCCAGCTCACCCAAAACGTCAGGGATAGGGGCTGAAGATTTCTTT. Translation: CASSPKTSGIGAEDFF.

The chain recombines TRBV20-1 with TRBJ1-2; tentative D call: TRBD1 (6 bases). V shed 6 bases and J shed 5 bases, with 16 bases lying between them. The CDR3 loop spans 13 amino acids. In germline, CDR1 is DFQATT, CDR2 SNEGSKA (reference sequence). CDR3 sequence (DNA): TGCAGTGCCCCCGGGGGCAGGGAATATGGCTACACCTTC. Translating gives CSAPGGREYGYTF.

This clonotype occurred many times. The V and J genes are TRBV7-2 and TRBJ1-3; TRBD1 matches at 7 bases. This CDR3 spans 15 amino acids. Germline trimming cut 5 bases from V and 4 bases from J; bases unmatched to any gene: 8. Germline V lookup: CDR1 SGHTA, CDR2 FQGNSA. The CDR3 sequence is CASSRDTGAGNTIYF. The CDR3 DNA reads TGTGCCAGCAGCCGAGATACAGGGGCCGGAAACACCATATATTTT.

This clonotype was observed many times. This CDR3 is CASSSRTYHNEQFF. In DNA form, the CDR3 reads TGTGCCAGCAGTTCACGGACGTACCACAATGAGCAGTTCTTC. The gene calls are TRBV12-3 or TRBV12-4 and TRBJ2-1, with D unresolved. V lost 4 bases to trimming and J lost 5 bases, with 12 bases between them. This CDR3 region has 14 residues.

At least ten counts were recorded for this clonotype. The chain carries TRBV20-1 and TRBJ1-2, with TRBD1 identical over 7 bases. CDR1 is DFQATT and CDR2 is SNEGSKA in the germline V gene (reference sequence). Trimming removed 6 bases from V and 3 bases from J; junction bases left unmatched: 4. The CDR3 runs 12 residues. CDR3 DNA: TGCAGTGCCCAGGGGGACCACTATGGCTACACCTTC. Protein product: CSAQGDHYGYTF.

At least ten counts were recorded for this clonotype. This chain joins TRBV6-1 and TRBJ1-1; possible D gene TRBD1, 5 bases. Trimming removed 4 bases at V and 2 bases at J, with 11 bases between. Germline-derived CDR1 and CDR2 are MNHNS and SASEGT. The CDR3 is 14 amino acids. Here the CDR3 DNA reads TGTGCCAGCAGTGTAGGGGTTGATAACACTGAAGCTTTCTTT. It encodes CASSVGVDNTEAFF.

This clonotype was counted ten times or more. The rearrangement joins TRBV20-1 to TRBJ2-5, with 10 bases lining up with TRBD1. The CDR3 spans 14 residues. After removal of 5 bases from V and 4 bases from J, the junction contained 7 bases not matched to a gene. Germline V CDR1 and CDR2: DFQATT, SNEGSKA (reference sequence). CDR3 loop: CSALLTGGIETQYF. The CDR3 nucleotides are TGCAGTGCTCTACTGACAGGGGGCATAGAGACCCAGTACTTC.

This clonotype was seen repeatedly, ten times or more. The chain recombines TRBV24-1 with TRBJ2-5; D uncertain. V was trimmed by 3 bases and J by 1 base, leaving 11 bases between them. Germline values: CDR1 KGHDR, CDR2 SFDVKD. The CDR3 covers 15 residues. Here the CDR3 DNA reads TGTGCCACCAGTGATCTCCCGGCCGGCCAAGAGACCCAGTACTTC. Amino acid sequence: CATSDLPAGQETQYF.

This chain uses TRBV3-1 with TRBJ1-2, with a possible D match to TRBD1 (5 bases). Looked up from germline, CDR1 is LGHDT and CDR2 is YNNKEL (reference sequence). The CDR3 spans 15 residues. The V end lost 0 bases, the J end lost 8 bases, and 16 bases lay between the germline ends. The CDR3 protein is CASSQDLGGIGGYTF. CDR3 DNA sequence: TGTGCCAGCAGCCAAGACCTCGGGGGTATTGGAGGCTACACCTTC.

This clonotype was seen ten or more times. This chain connects TRBV20-1 to TRBJ2-1; 9 bases map to TRBD1. Germline CDR1 and CDR2: DFQATT and SNEGSKA (reference sequence). The CDR3 has 12 amino acids. The DNA of the CDR3 is TGCTCCGGACAGGGGACGATCAATGAGCAGTTCTTC. This gives the protein CSGQGTINEQFF.

In its sample, this clonotype was seen many times. An end of the junction differs from the germline gene, which may be a read error. The CDR3 reads CASSELGQGSHQETQYF. The CDR3 DNA follows: TGTGCCAGCAGCGAGCTAGGACAGGGGTCCCACCAGGAGACCCAGTACTTC. J is TRBJ2-5 and V is TRBV5-6, with 9 nucleotides matching TRBD1. The CDR3 has 17 residues. CDR1 is SGHDT and CDR2 is YYEEEE in the germline V gene.

This clonotype was recorded at least ten times. Sequence at one end of the junction differs from germline and may be a read error. The chain couples TRBV4-2 to TRBJ1-1; D remains unclear. The CDR3 spans 15 residues. The germline V gene encodes CDR1 LGHNA and CDR2 YNFKEQ. CDR3 loop: CASSQGERAYTEAFF. Here the CDR3 DNA reads TGTGCCAGCAGCCAAGGGGAAAGAGCTTACACTGAGGCTTTCTTT.

V gene TRBV7-9 combines with J gene TRBJ2-5; D may be TRBD1 (5 bases). V was pared by 10 bases and J by 0 bases, with 12 bases between. The CDR3 consists of 13 residues. CDR1 is SEHNR, CDR2 FQNEAQ, per germline (reference sequence). The DNA of the CDR3 is TGTGCCAACTCCGACAGCAACCAAGAGACCCAGTACTTC. This translates into CANSDSNQETQYF.

The table lists this clonotype with many counts. The CDR3 DNA reads as TGCAGTTCCGGACAGGCTAACTATGGCTACACCTTC. This sequence encodes CSSGQANYGYTF. This rearrangement joins TRBV20-1 to TRBJ1-2; 7 bases agree with TRBD1. This CDR3 is built from 12 residues. Trimming took 8 bases from V and 0 from J; bases not matched to a gene: 3. Germline assignment: CDR1 DFQATT and CDR2 SNEGSKA (reference sequence).

Remarks on this clonotype: It is unclear where the CDR3 begins or ends on the DNA, so no DNA is shown, and the CDR3 is as TCRdb lists it. The chain combines TRBV7-6 with TRBJ2-5; the table assigns TRBD2, which was not confirmed against the DNA. Germline lookup yields CDR1 SGHVS and CDR2 FNYEAQ. The CDR3 contains 20 residues when both ends are counted. The CDR3: CASSFYICSARAEGPETQYF.

This clonotype occurred many times. The chain carries TRBV27 and TRBJ2-2; D gene ambiguous. Per germline, CDR1 MNHEY and CDR2 SMNVEV (reference sequence). Trimming pared 2 bases from V and 6 bases from J, leaving 7 bases between. CDR3 length equals 13 residues. In DNA, the CDR3 is TGTGCCAGCAGTTTAGTGGGTCCCGGGGAGCTGTTTTTT. It codes for CASSLVGPGELFF.